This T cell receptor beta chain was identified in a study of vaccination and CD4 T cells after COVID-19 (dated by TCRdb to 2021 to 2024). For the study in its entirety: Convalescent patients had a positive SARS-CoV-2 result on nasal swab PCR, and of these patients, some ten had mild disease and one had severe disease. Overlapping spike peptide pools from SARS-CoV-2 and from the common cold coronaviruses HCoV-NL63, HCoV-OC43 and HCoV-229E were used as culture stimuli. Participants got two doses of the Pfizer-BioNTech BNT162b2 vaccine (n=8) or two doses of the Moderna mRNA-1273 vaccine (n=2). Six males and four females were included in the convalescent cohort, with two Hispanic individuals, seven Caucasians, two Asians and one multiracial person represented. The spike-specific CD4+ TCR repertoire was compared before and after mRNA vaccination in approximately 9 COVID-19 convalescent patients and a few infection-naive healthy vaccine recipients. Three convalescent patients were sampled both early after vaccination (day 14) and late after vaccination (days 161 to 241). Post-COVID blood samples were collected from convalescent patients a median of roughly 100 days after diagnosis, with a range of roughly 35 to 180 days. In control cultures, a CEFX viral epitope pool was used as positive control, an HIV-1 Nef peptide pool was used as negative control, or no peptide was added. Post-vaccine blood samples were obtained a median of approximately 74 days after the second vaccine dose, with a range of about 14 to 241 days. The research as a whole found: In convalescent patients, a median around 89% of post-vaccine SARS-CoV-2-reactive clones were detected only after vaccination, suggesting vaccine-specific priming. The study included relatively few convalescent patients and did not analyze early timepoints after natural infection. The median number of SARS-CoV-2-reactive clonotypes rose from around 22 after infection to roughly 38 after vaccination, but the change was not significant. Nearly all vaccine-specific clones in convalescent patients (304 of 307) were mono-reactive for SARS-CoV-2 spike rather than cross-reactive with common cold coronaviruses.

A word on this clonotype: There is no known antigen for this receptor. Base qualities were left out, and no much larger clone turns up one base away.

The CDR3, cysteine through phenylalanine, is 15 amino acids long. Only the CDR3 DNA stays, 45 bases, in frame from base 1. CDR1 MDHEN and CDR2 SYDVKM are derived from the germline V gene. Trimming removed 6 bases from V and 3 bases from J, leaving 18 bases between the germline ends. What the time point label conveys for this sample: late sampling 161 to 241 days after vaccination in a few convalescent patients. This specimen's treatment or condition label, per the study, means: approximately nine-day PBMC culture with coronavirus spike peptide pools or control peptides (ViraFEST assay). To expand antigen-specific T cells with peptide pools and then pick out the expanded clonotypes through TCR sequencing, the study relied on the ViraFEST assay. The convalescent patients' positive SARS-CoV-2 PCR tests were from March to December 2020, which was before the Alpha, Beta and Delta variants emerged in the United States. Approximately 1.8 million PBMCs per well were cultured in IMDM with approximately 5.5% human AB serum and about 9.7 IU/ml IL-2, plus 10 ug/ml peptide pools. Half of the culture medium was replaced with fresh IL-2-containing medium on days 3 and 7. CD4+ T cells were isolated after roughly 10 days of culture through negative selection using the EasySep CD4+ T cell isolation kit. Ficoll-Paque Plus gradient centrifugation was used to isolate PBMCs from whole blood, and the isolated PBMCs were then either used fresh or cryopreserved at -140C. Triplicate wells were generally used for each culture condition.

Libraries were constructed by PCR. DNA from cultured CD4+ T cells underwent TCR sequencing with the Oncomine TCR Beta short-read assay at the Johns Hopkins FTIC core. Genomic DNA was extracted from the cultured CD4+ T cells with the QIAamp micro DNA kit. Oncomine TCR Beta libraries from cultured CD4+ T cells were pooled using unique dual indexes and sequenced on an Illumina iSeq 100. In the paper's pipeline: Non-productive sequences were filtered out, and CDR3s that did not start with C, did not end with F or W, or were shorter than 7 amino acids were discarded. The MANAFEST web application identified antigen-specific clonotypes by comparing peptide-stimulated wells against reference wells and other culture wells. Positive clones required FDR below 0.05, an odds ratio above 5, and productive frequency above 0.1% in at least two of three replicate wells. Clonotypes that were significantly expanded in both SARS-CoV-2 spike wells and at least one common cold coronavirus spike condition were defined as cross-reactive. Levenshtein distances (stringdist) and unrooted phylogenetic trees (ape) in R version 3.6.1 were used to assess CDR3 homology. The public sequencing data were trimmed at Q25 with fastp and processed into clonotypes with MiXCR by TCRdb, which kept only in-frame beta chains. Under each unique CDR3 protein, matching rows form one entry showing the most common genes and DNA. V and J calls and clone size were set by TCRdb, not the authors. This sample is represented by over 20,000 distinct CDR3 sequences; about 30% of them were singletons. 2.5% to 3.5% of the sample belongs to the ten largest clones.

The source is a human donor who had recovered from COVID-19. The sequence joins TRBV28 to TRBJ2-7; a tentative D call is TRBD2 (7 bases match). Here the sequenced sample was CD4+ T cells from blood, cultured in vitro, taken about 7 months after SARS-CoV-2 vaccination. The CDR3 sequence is CASSTPAGDYYEQYF. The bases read TGTGCCAGCAGCACGCCCGCAGGGGACTACTACGAGCAGTACTTC.